These 32 T cell receptor beta chains were sequenced from one sample in a study of blood T cell repertoires in COVID-19. Here immunoSEQ multiplex PCR was the method, and the copy in TCRdb shows in-frame clones only, minus some. The sample contains about 130,000 clones, roughly four fifths of which appear only once. Sequenced material: peripheral blood. These receptors were taken from a human donor in a cohort sampled during active COVID-19.

In this sample, this clone turned up once. The chain has TRBV6-5 and TRBJ1-6, with D perhaps TRBD1 (5 bases). This CDR3 is built from 14 residues. Trimming stripped 5 bases from V and 8 bases from J, with 13 bases between. The germline V gene encodes CDR1 MNHEY and CDR2 SVGAGI. The CDR3 DNA is TGTGCCAGCAGTCTTCGCACAGGAGATTCACCCCTCCACTTT. Protein product: CASSLRTGDSPLHF.

This clone was found once. The CDR3 DNA reads as TGTGCCAGTATCCAAGACAGCGACCTCCCGAACACCGGGGAGCTGTTTTTT. Residues: CASIQDSDLPNTGELFF. This sequence joins TRBV19 and TRBJ2-2; D is possibly TRBD1 (5 bases). The CDR3 runs to 17 residues. V was trimmed by 7 bases and J by 0 bases, leaving 18 bases between them. The germline CDR1 and CDR2 sequences are LNHDA and SQIVND (reference sequence).

This sequence joins TRBV5-4 and TRBJ1-4, with TRBD1 matching 8 bases. Per germline, CDR1 SGHNT and CDR2 YYREEE (reference sequence). Losses at the gene ends were 1 base for V and 7 bases for J; bases not matched to a gene: 6. CDR3 size: 15 residues. In nucleotides, the CDR3 is TGTGCCAGCAGCTTGAGACAGGGGTCGGGTGAAAAACTGTTTTTT. Protein product: CASSLRQGSGEKLFF.

The chain carries TRBV7-6 and TRBJ1-5, with 7 bases aligning to TRBD1. The CDR3 runs 15 residues. J was trimmed by 0 bases and V by 5 bases; bases with no gene match: 4. Germline CDR1 is SGHVS and CDR2 is FNYEAQ. The CDR3: CASSETGYSNQPQHF. In DNA, the CDR3 is TGTGCCAGCAGCGAGACAGGGTATAGCAATCAGCCCCAGCATTTT.

The gene calls are TRBV11-2 and TRBJ2-5; TRBD2 is a possible D gene (7 bases). Germline V gene data show CDR1 as SGHAT and CDR2 as FQNNGV. The CDR3 loop spans 17 amino acids. Trimming removed 5 bases from V and 2 bases from J, with 21 bases in between. CDR3 sequence reads: CASSPRRGGKGQETQYF. The CDR3 DNA sequence: TGTGCCAGCAGCCCAAGGAGGGGGGGTAAGGGGCAAGAGACCCAGTACTTC.

J is TRBJ1-2 and V is TRBV5-1; 7 bases are a match to TRBD1. Trimming cost V 2 bases and J 7 bases; bases outside gene matches: 5. Germline values: CDR1 SGHRS, CDR2 YFSETQ. The CDR3 runs to 13 residues. As DNA, the CDR3 is TGCGCCAGCAGCTTACAGGGGACGGCTGGCTACACCTTC. Translated: CASSLQGTAGYTF.

V and J are TRBV2 and TRBJ2-2, with D tentatively TRBD1 (6 bases). Trimming stripped 7 bases from V and 0 bases from J, with 12 bases between. The CDR3 consists of 15 residues. Germline loops: CDR1 SNHLY, CDR2 FYNNEI. The CDR3 here is CASNLGTTNTGELFF. CDR3 nucleotide sequence: TGTGCCAGCAACCTCGGGACAACGAACACCGGGGAGCTGTTTTTT. Supplemented by reference TRBV2 and TRBJ2-2, the full variable domain reads EPEVTQTPSHQVTQMGQEVILRCVPISNHLYFYWYRQILGQKVEFLVSFYNNEISEKSEIFDDQFSVERPDGSNFTLKIRSTKLEDSAMYFCASNLGTTNTGELFFGEGSRLTVL.

The CDR3 sequence is CAWSLPPATGGFAEAFF. For the CDR3, the DNA is TGTGCCTGGAGTTTACCACCTGCGACAGGGGGATTTGCTGAAGCTTTCTTT. The genes are TRBV30 and TRBJ1-1; 9 nucleotides match TRBD1. CDR1 is GTSNPN and CDR2 is SVGIG in the germline V gene (reference sequence). The CDR3 spans 17 residues. Germline trimming cut 2 bases from V and 6 bases from J; bases unmatched to any gene: 16.

This clone came up once. This rearrangement joins TRBV24-1 to TRBJ2-2; TRBD1 matches 8 bases. The CDR3 length is 16 residues. Germline V CDR1 and CDR2: KGHDR, SFDVKD. Trimming removed 4 bases from V and 2 bases from J; junction bases left unmatched: 5. CDR3 sequence: CATSDPQGANTGELFF. For the CDR3, the DNA is TGTGCCACCAGTGACCCCCAGGGGGCTAACACCGGGGAGCTGTTTTTT.

This clone was seen just once. This sequence joins TRBV5-1 and TRBJ2-3; D is possibly TRBD1 (6 bases). With 5 bases removed from V and 2 bases from J, the gap between germline ends came to 12 bases. Germline CDR1 SGHRS, CDR2 YFSETQ. CDR3 size: 14 residues. The CDR3: CASRQGQFTDTQYF. The CDR3 DNA follows: TGCGCCAGCAGACAAGGACAGTTCACAGATACGCAGTATTTT.

This clone was counted only a few times. The chain employs TRBV5-1 and TRBJ2-3, with 10 bases matching TRBD2. CDR3 length: 15 residues. Unmatched junction bases numbered 4, after V lost 4 bases and J lost 2 bases. Per the germline V gene, CDR1 is SGHRS and CDR2 is YFSETQ. Here the CDR3 reads CASSVSGGLTDTQYF. CDR3 DNA sequence: TGCGCCAGCAGCGTTAGCGGGGGGCTCACAGATACGCAGTATTTT. Based on the CDR3 plus reference TRBV5-1 and TRBJ2-3, the full variable domain is KAGVTQTPRYLIKTRGQQVTLSCSPISGHRSVSWYQQTPGQGLQFLFEYFSETQRNKGNFPGRFSGRQFSNSRSEMNVSTLELGDSALYLCASSVSGGLTDTQYFGPGTRLTVL.

In this sample, this clone turned up once. The chain links TRBV3-1 (or the pseudogene TRBV3-2) to TRBJ2-2; maybe TRBD1 (6 bases). With 3 bases removed from V and 1 base from J, the gap between germline ends came to 12 bases. The V gene's germline CDR1 is LGHDT and CDR2 YNNKEL (reference sequence). The CDR3 spans 16 residues. CDR3 loop: CASSHSRTVNTGELFF. The CDR3 region has the DNA TGTGCCAGCAGCCACTCGAGGACAGTGAACACCGGGGAGCTGTTTTTT.

The V call is TRBV21-1, the J call TRBJ1-1; the table's D gene call, TRBD1, was not cross checked with the DNA. TRBV21-1 is a pseudogene. The CDR3 consists of 15 residues. The CDR3 region is CASSRQGFVNTEAFF. In nucleotides, the CDR3 is TGTGCCAGCAGCAGACAGGGATTTGTGAACACTGAAGCTTTCTTT.

Written as DNA, the CDR3 is TGTGCCAGCAGTTCGCAGGGTTACTGGACAGATACGCAGTATTTT. Translating gives CASSSQGYWTDTQYF. The chain couples TRBV27 to TRBJ2-3; perhaps TRBD1 as D (5 bases). The CDR3 runs to 15 residues. Trimming removed 4 bases from V and 3 bases from J, with 14 bases in between. Germline V CDR1 and CDR2: MNHEY, SMNVEV (reference sequence).

This chain joins TRBV27 and TRBJ2-7, with 10 bases fitting TRBD1. Germline values: CDR1 MNHEY, CDR2 SMNVEV (reference sequence). The trim removed 2 bases at V and 0 bases at J, leaving 4 bases unmatched. This CDR3 is built from 16 residues. The DNA of the CDR3 is TGTGCCAGCAGTTTAGCGGGACAGGGGAGCTCCTACGAGCAGTACTTC. Translating it yields CASSLAGQGSSYEQYF.

The chain combines TRBV7-9 with TRBJ2-5; 7 bases map to TRBD1. J was trimmed by 4 bases and V by 1 base; bases with no gene match: 3. The CDR3 runs 14 residues. Germline lookup yields CDR1 SEHNR and CDR2 FQNEAQ (reference sequence). In nucleotides, the CDR3 is TGTGCCAGCAGCTTAGTGGCAGGGGGAGAGACCCAGTACTTC. This gives the protein CASSLVAGGETQYF. Filled out from reference TRBV7-9 and TRBJ2-5, the complete variable domain reads DTGVSQNPRHKITKRGQNVTFRCDPISEHNRLYWYRQTLGQGPEFLTYFQNEAQLEKSRLLSDRFSAERPKGSFSTLEIQRTEQGDSAMYLCASSLVAGGETQYFGPGTRLLVL.

This clone occurred once. The V call is TRBV6-5, the J call TRBJ1-1; D not resolved. The germline V and J ends were trimmed by 1 base and 1 base, with 4 bases remaining between them. The germline gives CDR1 MNHEY, CDR2 SVGAGI. The CDR3 consists of 13 residues. As DNA, the CDR3 is TGTGCCAGCAGTTACTTCAGGAACACTGAAGCTTTCTTT. Protein product: CASSYFRNTEAFF.

The chain combines TRBV3-1 (or the pseudogene TRBV3-2) with TRBJ2-2; the D is unclear. CDR3 size: 14 residues. Trimming stripped 0 bases from V and 4 bases from J, with 6 bases between. Germline CDR1 LGHDT, CDR2 YNNKEL (reference sequence). CDR3 nucleotide sequence: TGTGCCAGCAGCCAAGAAACAAGCACCGGGGAGCTGTTTTTT. Protein sequence: CASSQETSTGELFF.

In regard to this clone: A read error may produce the germline difference seen at one junction end. The chain recombines TRBV6-5 with TRBJ2-5, with a weak D call TRBD2 (5 bases). CDR3 length equals 10 residues. CDR1 and CDR2 from the germline V gene are MNHEY and SVGAGI. CDR3: CNSGQETQYF. CDR3 nucleotide sequence: TGCAACAGCGGACAAGAGACCCAGTACTTC.

In its sample, this clone was seen once. The chain couples TRBV7-2 to TRBJ1-1; D gene ambiguous. Germline CDR1 SGHTA, CDR2 FQGNSA. The CDR3 has 15 residues. Trimming removed 0 bases at V and 0 bases at J, with 8 bases between. The CDR3 sequence is CASSLAPVLNTEAFF. As DNA, the CDR3 is TGTGCCAGCAGCTTAGCGCCGGTGTTGAACACTGAAGCTTTCTTT. Supplemented by reference TRBV7-2 and TRBJ1-1, the full variable domain reads GAGVSQSPSNKVTEKGKDVELRCDPISGHTALYWYRQSLGQGLEFLIYFQGNSAPDKSGLPSDRFSAERTGGSVSTLTIQRTQQEDSAVYLCASSLAPVLNTEAFFGQGTRLTVV.

The J gene is TRBJ1-5, the V gene TRBV7-9; D is uncertain. CDR1 and CDR2 from the germline V gene are SEHNR and FQNEAQ (reference sequence). The V and J ends lost 2 bases and 2 bases respectively, with 10 bases between them. The CDR3 has 15 residues. The CDR3 spells CASSLSGSGNQPQHF. CDR3 in DNA: TGTGCCAGCAGCTTATCGGGGTCCGGCAATCAGCCCCAGCATTTT.

The chain employs TRBV7-2 and TRBJ1-4; D possibly corresponds to TRBD1 (6 bases). The length of the CDR3 is 16 residues. Deletions cut 2 bases from V and 2 bases from J, with 12 bases between. Germline lookup yields CDR1 SGHTA and CDR2 FQGNSA. DNA for the CDR3: TGTGCCAGCAGCTTACGGGGGGGGCCTACTAATGAAAAACTGTTTTTT. Its protein product is CASSLRGGPTNEKLFF.

This chain connects TRBV5-4 to TRBJ2-5; the D is unclear. Germline CDR1 reads SGHNT; CDR2 reads YYREEE (reference sequence). The CDR3 has 11 residues. Between the trimmed V and J ends, which lost 2 bases and 4 bases, there was a span of 3 bases. CDR3 residues: CASSFGETQYF. CDR3 DNA sequence: TGTGCCAGCAGCTTCGGAGAGACCCAGTACTTC.

This clone occurred a few times. This chain joins TRBV30 and TRBJ2-5; maybe TRBD2 (6 bases). The CDR3 loop spans 13 amino acids. V was shortened by 2 bases and J by 3 bases, with 10 bases between the two germline ends. Germline-derived CDR1 and CDR2 are GTSNPN and SVGIG (reference sequence). For the CDR3, the DNA is TGTGCCTGGAGTCCACCGGGGGAAGAGACCCAGTACTTC. It specifies CAWSPPGEETQYF. Full variable domain (missing parts from reference TRBV30 and TRBJ2-5): SQTIHQWPATLVQPVGSPLSLECTVEGTSNPNLYWYRQAAGRGLQLLFYSVGIGQISSEVPQNLSASRPQDRQFILSSKKLLLSDSGFYLCAWSPPGEETQYFGPGTRLLVL.

V usage is TRBV3-1 (or the pseudogene TRBV3-2) and J usage is TRBJ2-7; TRBD2 aligns across 11 bases. The J segment lost 4 bases and the V segment lost 5 bases, leaving 7 bases of the junction unmatched. The CDR3 loop spans 15 amino acids. Germline CDR1 is LGHDT and CDR2 is YNNKEL (reference sequence). The CDR3 sequence is CASSSVAGGSYEQYF. In nucleotides, the CDR3 is TGTGCCAGCAGCTCTGTAGCGGGGGGGAGTTACGAGCAGTACTTC.

The rearrangement links TRBV2 to TRBJ2-1; the match to TRBD2 covers 12 bases. The V segment lost 5 bases and the J segment 5 bases; nucleotides outside the gene matches: 7. Germline V gene lookup returns CDR1 SNHLY and CDR2 FYNNEI. The CDR3 length is 16 residues. CDR3 nucleotides: TGTGCCAGCAGTTCCCTGACTAGCGGGGGCCACAATGAGCAGTTCTTC. Translating gives CASSSLTSGGHNEQFF. The entire variable domain, with the rest obtained from reference TRBV2 and TRBJ2-1, is as follows: EPEVTQTPSHQVTQMGQEVILRCVPISNHLYFYWYRQILGQKVEFLVSFYNNEISEKSEIFDDQFSVERPDGSNFTLKIRSTKLEDSAMYFCASSSLTSGGHNEQFFGPGTRLTVL.

This clone was recorded a few times. This chain connects TRBV6-4 to TRBJ2-3; 8 nucleotides match TRBD2. The CDR3 contains 14 residues. Unmatched junction bases numbered 0, after V lost 3 bases and J lost 1 base. Germline CDR1 and CDR2: MRHNA and SNTAGT. The CDR3 sequence: CASSERGGTDTQYF. The CDR3 region has the DNA TGTGCCAGCAGTGAGCGGGGGGGCACAGATACGCAGTATTTT.

The rearrangement joins TRBV5-1 to TRBJ1-4; the D is unclear. The CDR3 spans 15 residues. Germline lookup yields CDR1 SGHRS and CDR2 YFSETQ. V was clipped by 0 bases and J by 5 bases, with 11 bases between them. The CDR3 protein is CASSLAGGGNEKLFF. The CDR3 DNA reads as TGCGCCAGCAGCTTGGCTGGAGGCGGCAATGAAAAACTGTTTTTT.

This chain uses TRBV7-7 with TRBJ1-6, with no clear D. V lost 4 bases, J lost 3 bases, and 19 bases lay in between. The CDR3 sequence is 18 residues long. Germline V gene lookup returns CDR1 SSHAT and CDR2 FNYEAQ (reference sequence). CDR3 DNA: TGTGCCAGCAGCTCAATCCGGGTCTACCATATCTATAATTCACCCCTCCACTTT. This gives the protein CASSSIRVYHIYNSPLHF.

The genes are TRBV18 and TRBJ2-1, with a weak D call TRBD1 (6 bases). The CDR3 extends over 15 amino acids. Germline CDR1 is KGHSH and CDR2 is LQKENI. The ends were cut back, 1 base at V and 3 bases at J, with 10 bases in the middle. The CDR3 protein is CASSPRDTFYNEQFF. DNA for the CDR3: TGTGCCAGCTCACCACGGGACACATTCTACAATGAGCAGTTCTTC.

V gene TRBV5-4 combines with J gene TRBJ1-1, with 7 bases matching TRBD1. Trimming removed 4 bases from V and 4 bases from J; junction bases left unmatched: 10. The CDR3 sequence is 15 residues long. CDR1 is SGHNT, CDR2 YYREEE, per germline (reference sequence). The CDR3 DNA sequence: TGTGCCAGCAGCCAAAGACAGGGAGTTGGCACTGAAGCTTTCTTT. The encoded protein is CASSQRQGVGTEAFF.

CDR3 sequence reads: CASSTRGGHETQYF. For the CDR3, the DNA is TGTGCCAGTAGTACGCGGGGGGGACATGAGACCCAGTACTTC. J is TRBJ2-5 and V is TRBV19; 9 bases match TRBD2. The CDR3 runs to 14 residues. Germline-derived CDR1 and CDR2 are LNHDA and SQIVND (reference sequence). V trimming: 4 bases; J trimming: 5 bases; junction bases outside the gene matches: 5.